What follows are 32 T cell receptor beta chains derived from one specimen sequenced in a study of cytomegalovirus exposure and HLA in healthy donors. PCR used 60 Vbeta primers and 13 Jbeta primers. Using immunoSEQ multiplex PCR, the repertoire was profiled, and TCRdb retains in-frame clones only, with some absent. The sample carries around 81,000 clones, about 64% recorded once. The material sequenced was PBMCs. Receptors were obtained from a man aged 25-45 years in good health and CMV-seropositive.

This clone came up once. The rearrangement links TRBV6-5 to TRBJ2-7, with 11 bases aligning to TRBD1. The V and J ends lost 4 bases and 3 bases, in that order; junction bases with no gene match: 8. Germline CDR1 is MNHEY and CDR2 is SVGAGI. CDR3 size: 16 residues. Here the CDR3 reads CASSLGTGTGGYEQYF. In nucleotides, the CDR3 is TGTGCCAGCAGTTTAGGGACCGGGACAGGGGGCTACGAGCAGTACTTC.

The chain recombines TRBV2 with TRBJ2-7; 9 nucleotides match TRBD1. The J segment lost 5 bases and the V segment lost 6 bases, leaving 11 bases of the junction unmatched. Germline loops: CDR1 SNHLY, CDR2 FYNNEI. The CDR3 consists of 15 residues. The CDR3 reads CASRLPGQGIDEQYF. CDR3 nucleotide sequence: TGTGCCAGCAGATTACCGGGACAGGGCATCGACGAGCAGTACTTC.

V usage is TRBV6-6 and J usage is TRBJ2-1, with TRBD1 as a possible D gene (5 bases). The CDR3 length is 12 residues. Germline V gene data show CDR1 as MNHNY and CDR2 as SVGAGI (reference sequence). Trimming removed 4 bases from V and 16 bases from J, with 17 bases in between. As DNA, the CDR3 is TGTGCCAGCAGTTCGCAAGGGGAATGCGATTTCTTC. This sequence encodes CASSSQGECDFF.

The V and J genes are TRBV18 and TRBJ2-3; D call uncertain. The CDR3 loop spans 13 amino acids. Germline CDR1 and CDR2: KGHSH and LQKENI. Between the trimmed V and J ends, which lost 3 bases and 5 bases, there was a span of 9 bases. The CDR3 loop reads CASSPTYEDTQYF. As DNA, the CDR3 is TGTGCCAGCTCACCCACTTACGAAGATACGCAGTATTTT.

The V and J genes are TRBV6-1 and TRBJ1-2; 12 bases line up with TRBD1. The CDR3 is made up of 13 amino acids. The germline CDR1 and CDR2 sequences are MNHNS and SASEGT. After removal of 11 bases from V and 7 bases from J, the junction contained 8 bases not matched to a gene. CDR3 loop: CASRGTGGSGYTF. CDR3 DNA: TGTGCCTCCAGGGGGACAGGGGGCTCTGGCTACACCTTC.

This rearrangement joins TRBV28 to TRBJ1-5; TRBD1 matches 8 bases. CDR1 and CDR2 from the germline V gene are MDHEN and SYDVKM. The CDR3 runs 14 residues. V dropped 2 bases and J dropped 9; count of bases not matched to a gene: 6. CDR3 loop: CASSLRQGLRPQHF. DNA of the CDR3: TGTGCCAGCAGTTTACGACAGGGGCTCCGGCCCCAGCATTTT.

This clone has more than one count but fewer than ten. This chain uses TRBV14 with TRBJ2-7, with 13 bases fitting TRBD2. The J segment lost 2 bases and the V segment lost 5 bases, leaving 3 bases of the junction unmatched. The CDR3 covers 15 residues. Germline values: CDR1 SGHDN, CDR2 FVKESK. CDR3 region: CASSEGLAGPYEQYF. As DNA, the CDR3 is TGTGCCAGCAGCGAGGGACTAGCGGGGCCCTACGAGCAGTACTTC.

The gene calls are TRBV19 and TRBJ1-1; unclear D gene. V shed 7 bases and J shed 0 bases, with 9 bases lying between them. The CDR3 sequence is 13 residues long. From germline, CDR1 is LNHDA and CDR2 SQIVND (reference sequence). The CDR3 bases are TGTGCCAGTAATCGGGAATTGAACACTGAAGCTTTCTTT. This codes for CASNRELNTEAFF.

This chain joins TRBV5-1 and TRBJ2-5; 9 bases match TRBD2. Germline V CDR1 and CDR2: SGHRS, YFSETQ. Trimming at V came to 2 bases and at J to 2 bases, leaving 4 bases not matched to a gene. The CDR3 sequence is 15 residues long. The CDR3 spells CASSFNSGGQETQYF. The DNA for the CDR3 is TGCGCCAGCAGCTTTAATAGCGGGGGACAAGAGACCCAGTACTTC.

The chain uses TRBV2 and TRBJ2-4; 7 nucleotides match TRBD1. CDR3 length: 14 amino acids. V shed 5 bases and J 6 bases; nucleotides not matched to a gene: 7. The germline gives CDR1 SNHLY, CDR2 FYNNEI. The CDR3 region has the DNA TGTGCCAGCAGTTCACAGGGGCCCGGAAACATTCAGTACTTC. The encoded protein is CASSSQGPGNIQYF. The full variable domain, its missing parts supplied by reference TRBV2 and TRBJ2-4, is EPEVTQTPSHQVTQMGQEVILRCVPISNHLYFYWYRQILGQKVEFLVSFYNNEISEKSEIFDDQFSVERPDGSNFTLKIRSTKLEDSAMYFCASSSQGPGNIQYFGAGTRLSVL.

The chain couples TRBV6-5 to TRBJ2-5, with TRBD1 identical over 7 bases. Near its end, the DNA agrees better with TRBJ2-7, so the J call may be wrong. The V gene's germline CDR1 is MNHEY and CDR2 SVGAGI. The CDR3 is 14 residues long. CDR3 coding DNA: TGTGCCAGCAGGTCCGGGACAGAGAACTACGAGCAGTACTTC. It is translated as CASRSGTENYEQYF.

The gene calls are TRBV9 and TRBJ2-2, with a possible D match to TRBD2 (5 bases). The germline V gene encodes CDR1 SGDLS and CDR2 YYNGEE. Trimming took 4 bases from V and 6 from J, leaving 16 bases between them. The CDR3 is 15 amino acids. The CDR3 is CASSSSPNGAGELFF. The CDR3 region has the DNA TGTGCCAGCAGCTCATCCCCAAACGGGGCCGGGGAGCTGTTTTTT.

Worth noting for this clone: The same CDR3 is also encoded by other DNA sequences in this sample. This sequence joins TRBV6-1 and TRBJ2-7; 12 nucleotides line up with TRBD1. The CDR3 totals 15 residues. Germline-derived CDR1 and CDR2 are MNHNS and SASEGT. Trimming took 8 bases from V and 7 from J; bases not matched to a gene: 12. The DNA of the CDR3 is TGTGCCAGCGGGAACCGGGACAGGGGGCGGTATGAGCAGTACTTC. Amino acids: CASGNRDRGRYEQYF.

The chain combines TRBV28 with TRBJ2-1; TRBD2 aligns across 8 bases. V lost 2 bases to trimming and J lost 6 bases; unmatched junction nucleotides: 3. CDR3 length equals 14 residues. Germline CDR1 is MDHEN and CDR2 is SYDVKM. CDR3 loop: CASSLTGLVNEQFF. The CDR3 DNA is TGTGCCAGCAGTTTAACGGGACTAGTCAATGAGCAGTTCTTC.

CDR3 DNA: TGTGCCTGGAGTTGGCTTACCTTGGATGGCTACACCTTC. Translated, it gives CAWSWLTLDGYTF. The rearrangement joins TRBV30 to TRBJ1-2; D call uncertain. The CDR3 consists of 13 residues. The V gene lost 2 bases and the J gene lost 6 bases, with 13 bases spanning the gap. Germline V lookup: CDR1 GTSNPN, CDR2 SVGIG (reference sequence).

The chain employs TRBV7-8 and TRBJ2-1, with 10 bases matching TRBD1. From germline, CDR1 is SGHVS and CDR2 FQNEAQ. V gave up 0 bases and J gave up 8 bases; unmatched junction bases: 7. The CDR3 runs to 16 residues. CDR3: CASSLASGQGVDEQFF. In DNA form, the CDR3 reads TGTGCCAGCAGCTTAGCGAGCGGACAGGGGGTCGATGAGCAGTTCTTC.

The table lists this clone with a count of one. J is TRBJ1-1 and V is TRBV9; unclear D gene. The CDR3 is made up of 15 amino acids. Germline V CDR1 and CDR2: SGDLS, YYNGEE. V was shortened by 1 base and J by 0 bases, with 10 bases between the two germline ends. The CDR3 loop is CASSVTRGMNTEAFF. In DNA form, the CDR3 reads TGTGCCAGCAGCGTAACCCGAGGGATGAACACTGAAGCTTTCTTT. Complete variable domain (other parts from reference TRBV9 and TRBJ1-1): DSGVTQTPKHLITATGQRVTLRCSPRSGDLSVYWYQQSLDQGLQFLIQYYNGEERAKGNILERFSAQQFPDLHSELNLSSLELGDSALYFCASSVTRGMNTEAFFGQGTRLTVV.

The chain combines TRBV28 with TRBJ2-7; 7 bases map to TRBD2. The length of the CDR3 is 14 residues. Germline V gives CDR1 MDHEN, CDR2 SYDVKM. Trimming took 4 bases from V and 5 from J; bases not matched to a gene: 8. CDR3 sequence reads: CASSSGGGLHEQYF. The CDR3 DNA reads TGTGCCAGCAGTTCCGGGGGAGGGTTGCACGAGCAGTACTTC.

The V and J genes are TRBV14 and TRBJ2-7; no reliable D call. Germline V CDR1 and CDR2: SGHDN, FVKESK. V was shortened by 4 bases and J by 7 bases, with 11 bases between the two germline ends. The CDR3 has 12 residues. CDR3 loop: CASSRRSTEQYF. The CDR3 DNA reads as TGTGCCAGCAGCCGCAGGTCCACGGAGCAGTACTTC.

The chain uses TRBV29-1 and TRBJ2-3; D remains unclear. Germline V CDR1 and CDR2: SQVTM, ANQGSEA. The CDR3 covers 15 residues. V lost 3 bases, J lost 0 bases, and 13 bases lay in between. This chain's CDR3 is CSVDSLLTSTDTQYF. The DNA for the CDR3 is TGCAGCGTTGACTCTCTCCTCACTAGCACAGATACGCAGTATTTT.

In its sample, this clone was seen a few times. V usage is TRBV4-2 and J usage is TRBJ2-5; a weak D match, TRBD2 (5 bases). This CDR3 spans 13 amino acids. V lost 4 bases to trimming and J lost 5 bases, with 11 bases between them. Looked up from germline, CDR1 is LGHNA and CDR2 is YNFKEQ. The CDR3 DNA reads as TGTGCCAGCAGCCCATGGGCGGGCGAGACCCAGTACTTC. Its translation: CASSPWAGETQYF.

V and J are TRBV7-2 and TRBJ2-7; D might be TRBD1 (6 bases). Germline assignment: CDR1 SGHTA and CDR2 FQGNSA. V lost 2 bases, J lost 5 bases, and 16 bases lay in between. The CDR3 is 15 amino acids. In DNA, the CDR3 is TGTGCCAGCAGCTTAAATAGCAGGGGCGGAAACGAGCAGTACTTC. Encoded protein: CASSLNSRGGNEQYF.

This chain's CDR3 is CASSVDSRGGGTQYF. The CDR3 nucleotides read TGTGCCAGCAGCGTAGACTCGCGGGGGGGTGGGACGCAGTATTTT. V and J are TRBV9 and TRBJ2-3; TRBD2 agrees at 9 bases. Germline loops: CDR1 SGDLS, CDR2 YYNGEE. This CDR3 has 15 residues. V dropped 0 bases and J dropped 9; count of bases not matched to a gene: 8.

Only one count was recorded for this clone. This rearrangement joins TRBV28 to TRBJ1-2; D is uncertain. There are 14 residues in the CDR3. Germline V CDR1 and CDR2: MDHEN, SYDVKM. Trimming removed 6 bases at V and 8 bases at J, with 19 bases between. The CDR3 spells CASSPLRRAVGYTF. The CDR3 coding sequence is TGTGCCAGCAGCCCACTTAGGAGGGCCGTAGGCTACACCTTC.

This chain joins TRBV6-5 and TRBJ2-2, with 11 bases matching TRBD1. The CDR3 has 16 amino acids. V lost 4 bases to trimming and J lost 8 bases; unmatched junction nucleotides: 9. Per germline, CDR1 MNHEY and CDR2 SVGAGI. CDR3: CASSWDRGTPLGELFF. As DNA, the CDR3 is TGTGCCAGCAGTTGGGACAGGGGGACTCCGTTAGGGGAGCTGTTTTTT.

The chain uses TRBV6-1 and TRBJ2-4; D call uncertain. Germline V lookup: CDR1 MNHNS, CDR2 SASEGT. CDR3 length equals 12 residues. Trimming pared 4 bases from V and 9 bases from J, leaving 10 bases between. The CDR3 loop reads CASSARSSIQYF. DNA of the CDR3: TGTGCCAGCAGTGCGCGATCCTCCATTCAGTACTTC.

The rearrangement uses TRBV5-1 and TRBJ2-7; 7 positions agree with TRBD1. J was trimmed by 6 bases and V by 4 bases; bases with no gene match: 13. This CDR3 has 15 amino acids. CDR1 and CDR2 (germline): SGHRS, YFSETQ. CDR3 sequence: CASSGSRQGRSEQYF. DNA of the CDR3: TGCGCCAGCAGCGGTTCACGACAGGGACGAAGCGAGCAGTACTTC.

This clone has more than one count but fewer than ten. This chain links TRBV6-1 with TRBJ1-3; D is ambiguous. CDR3 length equals 14 residues. Trimming cost V 1 base and J 2 bases, with 6 bases left between them. CDR1 is MNHNS, CDR2 SASEGT, per germline. This CDR3 reads CASSEVVAGNTIYF. The DNA of the CDR3 is TGTGCCAGCAGTGAAGTGGTAGCTGGAAACACCATATATTTT.

This clone was detected a few times. J is TRBJ2-5 and V is TRBV11-2, with D perhaps matching TRBD1 (7 bases). V lost 2 bases and J 2 bases, leaving 12 bases between the germline ends. Germline V gene data show CDR1 as SGHAT and CDR2 as FQNNGV. The CDR3 is made up of 15 amino acids. CDR3 in DNA: TGTGCCAGCAGCTTACAGGGGGGCCCACAAGAGACCCAGTACTTC. This codes for CASSLQGGPQETQYF.

This clone was seen a handful of times. This rearrangement joins TRBV7-9 to TRBJ1-1; possible D gene TRBD1, 6 bases. The CDR3 runs to 14 residues. V dropped 4 bases and J dropped 4 bases, with 13 bases sitting between them. Germline assignment: CDR1 SEHNR and CDR2 FQNEAQ (reference sequence). The CDR3: CASSSQGSSTEAFF. CDR3 DNA sequence: TGTGCCAGCAGCTCACAGGGTAGTTCCACTGAAGCTTTCTTT.

The chain joins TRBV5-6 to TRBJ2-5; 12 bases line up with TRBD1. Germline V CDR1 and CDR2: SGHDT, YYEEEE. This CDR3 has 16 amino acids. The V segment lost 1 base and the J segment 1 base; nucleotides outside the gene matches: 2. Here the CDR3 DNA reads TGTGCCAGCAGCTTGAAGGGACAGGGGGCCCAAGAGACCCAGTACTTC. Its protein product is CASSLKGQGAQETQYF.

The chain joins TRBV5-1 to TRBJ1-2; the D is unclear. V was trimmed by 0 bases and J by 7 bases, leaving 19 bases between them. This CDR3 is 16 amino acids long. Germline assignment: CDR1 SGHRS and CDR2 YFSETQ. CDR3 bases: TGCGCCAGCAGCTTGGGAGGGCCGAGCTTAGGGTTTGGCTACACCTTC. Protein product: CASSLGGPSLGFGYTF.